What follows describes a single T cell receptor (beta chain). The antigen it binds to is not known. No base quality values were provided; no much bigger clone lies one nucleotide off. Each donor gave one peripheral blood draw, averaging about 120 mL, which was collected into heparinised tubes. A BD FACSAria II was used to sort naive, central memory, regulatory and stem cell-like memory CD4+ T cells with a panel that included CD45RO, CCR7, CD25, CD127, CD95 and CD27. A purity above 95% was achieved for all sorted populations. PBMCs were isolated immediately by Lymphoprep density gradient centrifugation and stained directly without culture. So that batch effects would be minimized, each experiment stained and sorted samples in pairs, pairing one healthy donor with one patient. These data originate in a study of beta chain features in type 1 diabetes (dated by TCRdb to between 2017 and 2018). About the full investigation: No differences in mean age, gender distribution, total cell number or subset yield were found between patients and healthy donors. A total of 107,917,701 sorted cells were examined across all samples, and a strong correlation was observed between cell number per subset and RNA yield. In the study, recently diagnosed type 1 diabetes patients and matched healthy donors were compared on the TCRB repertoires of their sorted circulating CD4+ T cell subsets. Regulatory and stem cell-like memory subsets were obtained from only 8 patients and roughly eight healthy donors, while naive and central memory subsets were obtained from all 30 or so donors.

Beyond this particular receptor, the publication reports: Fewer insertions and more nucleotide deletions at VDJ recombination sites were observed in patients with type 1 diabetes, implying thymic rearrangement abnormalities. In all four CD4+ subsets, TCRB CDR3 length was moderately but significantly shorter in type 1 diabetes patients. PCR might favor shorter templates, but patient and control samples were amplified and corrected together, so any skew would affect both groups equally. The naive, central memory and regulatory TCRB repertoires appeared to resemble one another more closely among patients than among healthy donors. Because cDNA was sequenced instead of genomic DNA, activated cells with high expression could be over-represented, although the groups did not differ in activation or CD3 levels. Only small numbers of individuals were included in the HLA sub-analyses, which left unresolved whether HLA type had any influence on TCRB rearrangement.

All of the isolated RNA was reverse transcribed with the High Capacity cDNA Reverse Transcription Kit, so expressed TCRB transcripts were sequenced. Naive, central memory and regulatory T cell samples underwent deep immunoSEQ sequencing, averaging around 3.9 million total reads per sample. Sorted cells were lysed in RLT buffer, and RNA was extracted using DNase-treated RNeasy Micro or Mini kits according to cell number. Each cell subset was processed separately to prevent cross-contamination, with patient and healthy donor samples processed together. TCRB sequences were amplified from cDNA with the immunoSEQ multiplex PCR, producing 87-bp fragments spanning the CDR3 region. Sequencing of the amplicons was performed on the Illumina HiSeq platform. The source study handled its data this way. PCR bias was computationally corrected using synthetic template baselines, reads within Hamming distance 2 were collapsed, and singletons that could not be merged were discarded. By aligning reads against IMGT, V, D and J genes, CDR3 length, and insertions or deletions at six rearrangement sites were assigned. Within each subset, clonotype counts were normalized to sorted cell number, and only after that were true diversity and Gini coefficients computed with the tcR R package. Repertoire sharing was quantified using the overlap coefficient calculated on TCRB nucleotide sequences. Out-of-frame TCRB sequences from naive cells were analyzed to stand in for the pre-selection repertoire. The clones in this table, taken by TCRdb from immuneACCESS, are in-frame only. Not every clone is retained; where verified, under half of the shortfall comes from an unresolved V gene, and the cause of the rest is unknown. V, J and clone size derive from that table, while D and trimming were established from the DNA sequence. This sample gives hundreds of thousands of clones in total; roughly an eighth of them show up just once. Around 0.016% of the sample comes from the top ten.

From the germline V gene, CDR1 is SGHRS and CDR2 is YFSETQ. The junction shows trimming of 1 base on V and 5 bases on J, and the gene matches do not reach 7 bases of it. Spanning cysteine to phenylalanine, the CDR3 consists of 16 amino acids. The retained sequence is limited to the CDR3, 48 bases, with the frame set at the first base. The sample consisted of naive CD4+ T cells from blood. The cell subset or site tag for this specimen amounts to: true naive CD4+ T cells. The TCR was taken from a man aged 25 to 40 with type 1 diabetes. This receptor chain uses TRBV5-1 and TRBJ2-1, with 9 central nucleotides matching TRBD2. The nucleotide sequence is given as TGCGCCAGCAGCTTGCTGACTAGCGGTTCAAACAATGAGCAGTTCTTC. This codes for CASSLLTSGSNNEQFF.